This T cell receptor (beta chain) was captured by sequencing in a study of OX40 agonist ivuxolimab in advanced cancers. In the study overall: Ivuxolimab was an agonistic, fully human IgG2 monoclonal antibody directed against OX40 (CD134), a costimulatory receptor. Intravenous ivuxolimab was administered to patients every 2 weeks at six dose levels: 0.01, 0.1, 0.3, 1.5, 3 and 10 mg/kg. Of the approximately 50 dose-escalation patients, hepatocellular carcinoma was present in about 20, melanoma in roughly 15, renal cell carcinoma in 9 and head and neck cancer in 9. The dose-escalation cohort was approximately 83% male with a mean age of approximately 60 years, ranging from 23 to 79. Prior anti-PD-1, anti-PD-L1 or anti-CTLA-4 therapy was permitted, and approximately 42% of dose-escalation patients had received checkpoint inhibitors. Partial responses occurred in three dose-escalation patients: two with cutaneous melanoma and one with hepatocellular carcinoma. Peripheral TCRbeta sequencing aimed to test whether ivuxolimab altered TCR sequence diversity and caused clonal T-cell expansion. The monotherapy dose-escalation portion (N ≈ 56 patients) of the phase I ivuxolimab trial is reported in the paper.

General findings and caveats noted by the study authors: After ivuxolimab, expanded clones were on average more numerous among CD8+ T cells than among CD4+ T cells. Clonal expansion of both CD4+ and CD8+ blood T cells was observed from baseline to week 6 at doses 0.1 to 3.0 mg/kg. Low levels of normalized T-cell clonal expansion were also shown by some nonresponding patients. Partial responders in the 0.1-3.0 mg/kg groups had among the lowest normalized peripheral clonal expansion, especially among CD8+ T cells. Which antigens the clonally expanded peripheral T cells were specific for was not determined.

Genomic DNA was isolated from the sorted cells so that the TCRbeta CDR3 region could be sequenced. The immunoSEQ Assay was used to sequence the TCRbeta CDR3 regions. The source is immuneACCESS, and TCRdb retained only in-frame sequences with V and J called. Part of the clones is not carried over; for the studies checked, unresolved V genes explain less than half of this, and the remainder is unexplained. The sample has about 100,000 clones on record, roughly nine tenths of them singletons. The ten largest clones take up 5.5% of the sample. The germline V gene yields MRHNA for CDR1 and SNTAGT for CDR2. The V and J ends are trimmed by 6 bases and 10 bases, leaving 13 bases between them. CDR3 length: 13 amino acids, cysteine to phenylalanine. This entry keeps only the CDR3 DNA: 39 bases, framed from base 1. The trial excluded patients who had a history of autoimmune disease or were on systemic immunosuppression. Peripheral blood for TCR sequencing was collected from all dose cohorts at baseline, on cycle 4 day 1, and on cycle 7 day 1. The samples were taken from a phase I, first-in-human, multicenter, open-label dose-escalation trial of ivuxolimab. The trial enrolled adults with locally advanced or metastatic head and neck squamous cell, hepatocellular, melanoma or renal cell carcinoma. CD4+ and CD8+ T cells were sorted separately from peripheral blood before TCR sequencing.

Worth noting for this clone: It has no known antigen specificity. No base qualities exist here, and no much larger clone lies one base off it.

The specimen was CD4+ or CD8+ T cells sorted from blood, collected in a trial of the OX40 agonist ivuxolimab. Recombination linked TRBV6-4 to TRBJ1-6, and perhaps TRBD1 as D gene, on 5 matching bases. The sequence came from an adult with an advanced solid tumor such as melanoma, head and neck, liver or kidney cancer. The DNA sequence is as follows: TGTGCCAGCAGCTCAAGGCGGGACTCACCCCTCCACTTT. Translated, it reads CASSSRRDSPLHF.